This T cell receptor beta chain stems from a study of cytomegalovirus exposure and HLA in healthy donors. General study points: Some V segments (TRBV6-2 and TRBV6-3 among them) were excluded as indistinguishable. A later analysis found most CMV-associated TCR beta chains apparently HLA-restricted. The study put 150 or so TCR beta chains on its list as cytomegalovirus-associated. Later work found that TCR association rates differed between HLA loci; DRB1 had the most and HLA-C the fewest.

The PCR employed 60 Vbeta primers together with 13 Jbeta primers. Sequenced by immunoSEQ multiplex PCR; TCRdb stores in-frame clones only, minus some. The sample records 200,000 or so clones, roughly four fifths being singletons. On this clone: What it binds is unknown.

Trimming shortened V by 1 base and J by 2 bases, and 12 bases separated the two germline ends. The CDR3 length is 15 residues. Germline V gene data show CDR1 as MDHEN and CDR2 as SYDVKM. The sample taken for sequencing was PBMCs. The genes are TRBV28 and TRBJ2-7, with D maybe TRBD1 (5 bases). This TCR derives from a woman under 30 in good health and CMV-seropositive. DNA of the CDR3: TGTGCCAGCAGTTTATTTGCAGGGAAGGCCTACGAGCAGTACTTC. Its translation is CASSLFAGKAYEQYF. The full variable domain, its missing parts supplied by reference TRBV28 and TRBJ2-7, is DVKVTQSSRYLVKRTGEKVFLECVQDMDHENMFWYRQDPGLGLRLIYFSYDVKMKEKGDIPEGYSVSREKKERFSLILESASTNQTSMYLCASSLFAGKAYEQYFGPGTRLTVT.